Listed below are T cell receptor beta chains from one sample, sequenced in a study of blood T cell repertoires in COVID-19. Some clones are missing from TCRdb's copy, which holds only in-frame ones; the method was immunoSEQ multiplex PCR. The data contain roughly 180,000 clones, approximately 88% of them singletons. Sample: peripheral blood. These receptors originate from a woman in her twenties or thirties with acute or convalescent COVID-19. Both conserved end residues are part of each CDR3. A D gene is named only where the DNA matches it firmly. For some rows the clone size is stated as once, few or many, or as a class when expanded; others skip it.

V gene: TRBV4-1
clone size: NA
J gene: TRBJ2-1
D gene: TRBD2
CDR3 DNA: TGCGCCAGCAGCCAAGTTCGGCTAGCGGGAGATGAGCAGTTCTTC
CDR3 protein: CASSQVRLAGDEQFF

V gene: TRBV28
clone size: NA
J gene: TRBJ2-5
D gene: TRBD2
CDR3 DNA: TGTGCCAGCAGTTACCTTAGCGGGAGGGCCGGGGAGACCCAGTACTTC
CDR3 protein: CASSYLSGRAGETQYF

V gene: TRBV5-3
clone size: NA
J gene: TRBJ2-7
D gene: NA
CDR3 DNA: TGTGCCAGAAGCTCCCCGCCCCGGGATCATCATCGGGAGCAGTACTTC
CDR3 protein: CARSSPPRDHHREQYF

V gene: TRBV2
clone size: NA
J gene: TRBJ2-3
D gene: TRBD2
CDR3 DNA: TGTGCCAGCAGTGACCTAGCGGGGGGGGTAGATACGCAGTATTTT
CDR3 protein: CASSDLAGGVDTQYF

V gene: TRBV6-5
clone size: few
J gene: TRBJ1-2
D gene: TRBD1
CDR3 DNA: TGTGCCAGCAGGGCCGGGACAGGGGCGGGCTACACCTTC
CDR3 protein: CASRAGTGAGYTF

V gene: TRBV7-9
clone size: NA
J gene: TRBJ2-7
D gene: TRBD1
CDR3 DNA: TGTGCCAGCAGCTTTCATGGACAGGAGTCCTACGAGCAGTACTTC
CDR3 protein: CASSFHGQESYEQYF

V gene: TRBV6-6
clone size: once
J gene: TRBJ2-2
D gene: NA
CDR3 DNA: TGTGCCAGCACGAGGGACACCGGGGAGCTGTTTTTT
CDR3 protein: CASTRDTGELFF

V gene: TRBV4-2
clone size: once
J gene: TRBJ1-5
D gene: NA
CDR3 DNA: TGTGCCAGCAGCCAACAAGGGGGGGGGAATCAGCCCCAGCATTTT
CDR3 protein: CASSQQGGGNQPQHF

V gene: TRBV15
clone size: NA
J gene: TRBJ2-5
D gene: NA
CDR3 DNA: TGTGCCACCGCACAGGGTGGGGCTGCGGAGACCCAGTACTTC
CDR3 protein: CATAQGGAAETQYF

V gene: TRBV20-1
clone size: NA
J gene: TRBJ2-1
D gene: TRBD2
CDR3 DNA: TGCAGTGCTTCCGGGACTAGCCCGTTCTTC
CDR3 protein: CSASGTSPFF

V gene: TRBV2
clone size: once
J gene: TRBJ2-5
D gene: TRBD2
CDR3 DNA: TGTGCCAGCAGTGAAACCCGGGGGGGACGGGAACCCCAGTACTTC
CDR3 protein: CASSETRGGREPQYF

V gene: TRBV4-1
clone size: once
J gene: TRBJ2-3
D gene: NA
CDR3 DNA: TGCGCCAGCAGCCAGACCCACCGGCAGGAACCGCGAGATACGCAGTATTTT
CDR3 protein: CASSQTHRQEPRDTQYF

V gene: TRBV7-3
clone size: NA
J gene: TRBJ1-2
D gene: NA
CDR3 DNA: TGTGCCAGCTGGGGGCAGGTGGACGGCTACACCTTC
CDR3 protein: CASWGQVDGYTF

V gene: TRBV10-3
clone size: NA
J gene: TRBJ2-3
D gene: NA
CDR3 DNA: TGTGCCCCTTTTGCGCAGTATTTT
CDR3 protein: CAPFAQYF

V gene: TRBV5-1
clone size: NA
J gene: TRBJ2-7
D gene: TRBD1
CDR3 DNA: TGCGCCAGCAGCCTCATGGACAGGACGATATACGAGCAGTACTTC
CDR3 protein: CASSLMDRTIYEQYF

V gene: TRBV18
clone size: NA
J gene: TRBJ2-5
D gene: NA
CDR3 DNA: TGTGCCAGCTCAACGGCCACAGGAGGGGGCTTCGAGACCCAGTACTTC
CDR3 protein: CASSTATGGGFETQYF

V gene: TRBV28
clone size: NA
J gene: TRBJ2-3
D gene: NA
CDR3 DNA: TGTGCCAGCACGGTAATCTCGGGAGACCACGCGTATTTT
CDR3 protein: CASTVISGDHAYF

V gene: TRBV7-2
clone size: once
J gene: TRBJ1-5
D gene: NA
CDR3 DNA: TGTGCCAGCAGCTACGACGCAGGGAATCAGCCCCAGCATTTT
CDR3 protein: CASSYDAGNQPQHF

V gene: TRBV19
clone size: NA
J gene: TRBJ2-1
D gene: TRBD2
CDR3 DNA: TGTGCCAGTAGTAGACTAGCGGGAGGGGATGAGCAGTTCTTC
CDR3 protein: CASSRLAGGDEQFF

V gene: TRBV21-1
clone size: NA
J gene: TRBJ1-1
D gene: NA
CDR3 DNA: TGTGCCAGCAGCAAAGGGCCGCTTGCTTTCTTT
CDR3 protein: CASSKGPLAFF

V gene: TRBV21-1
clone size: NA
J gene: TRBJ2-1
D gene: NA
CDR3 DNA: TGTGCCAGCATCCGTGAGCAGTTCTTC
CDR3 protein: CASIREQFF

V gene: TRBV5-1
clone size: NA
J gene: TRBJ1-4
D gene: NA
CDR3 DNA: TGCGCCAGCAGCTTCGGAGCGGGGGATGAAAAACTGTTTTTT
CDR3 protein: CASSFGAGDEKLFF

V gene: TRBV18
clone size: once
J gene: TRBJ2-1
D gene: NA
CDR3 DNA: TGTGCCAGCTCATCAAGCAGGGTCAATGAGCAGTTCTTC
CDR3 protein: CASSSSRVNEQFF

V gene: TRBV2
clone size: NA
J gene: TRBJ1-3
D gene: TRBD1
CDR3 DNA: TGTGCCAGCAGGGGACAGGGAAAAATTAACACCATATATTTT
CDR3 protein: CASRGQGKINTIYF

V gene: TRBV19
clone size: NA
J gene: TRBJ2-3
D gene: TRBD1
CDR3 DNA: TGTGCCAGTAGTCTGGACAGGGCGGGAGATACGCAGTATTTT
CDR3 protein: CASSLDRAGDTQYF

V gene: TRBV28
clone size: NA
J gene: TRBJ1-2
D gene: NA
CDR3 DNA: TGTGCCAGCACCCCTCGGCGGAATGGCTACACCTTC
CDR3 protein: CASTPRRNGYTF

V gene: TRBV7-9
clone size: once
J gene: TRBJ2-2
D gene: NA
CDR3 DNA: TGTGCCAGCAGTCTACGCCCCAGGGTGAACACCGGGGAGCTGTTTTTT
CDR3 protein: CASSLRPRVNTGELFF

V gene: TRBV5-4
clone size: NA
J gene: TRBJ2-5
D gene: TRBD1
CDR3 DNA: TGTGCCAGCAGCTTGGAGGGGACAGGGGTGACCCAGTACTTC
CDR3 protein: CASSLEGTGVTQYF

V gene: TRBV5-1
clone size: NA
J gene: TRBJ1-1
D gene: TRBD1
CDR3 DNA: TGCGCCAGCAGCCTGGACAGGGTAGTGCCTGAAGCTTTCTTT
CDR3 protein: CASSLDRVVPEAFF

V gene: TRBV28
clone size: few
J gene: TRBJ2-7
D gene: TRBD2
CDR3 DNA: TGTGCCAGTTCAAAACCGGGACTAGAGCACGAGCAGTACTTC
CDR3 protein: CASSKPGLEHEQYF

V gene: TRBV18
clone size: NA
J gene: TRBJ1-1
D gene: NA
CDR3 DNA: TGTGCCACGACAGGGAACACTGAAGCTTTCTTT
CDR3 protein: CATTGNTEAFF

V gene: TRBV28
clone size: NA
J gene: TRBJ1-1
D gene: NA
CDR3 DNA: TGTGCCAGCAGTCCCGCCCCCGGGAACACTGAAGCTTTCTTT
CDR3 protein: CASSPAPGNTEAFF

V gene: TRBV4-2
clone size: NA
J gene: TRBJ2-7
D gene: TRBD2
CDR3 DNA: TGTGCCAGCAGCCAGACTAGCGGCACCTACGAGCAGTACTTC
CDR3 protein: CASSQTSGTYEQYF

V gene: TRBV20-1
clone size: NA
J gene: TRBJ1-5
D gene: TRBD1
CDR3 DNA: TGCAGTGCTAGTAGGGACAGGGCTAATCAGCCCCAGCATTTT
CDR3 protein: CSASRDRANQPQHF

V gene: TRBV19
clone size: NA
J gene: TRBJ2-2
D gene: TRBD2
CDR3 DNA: TGTGCCAGTAGGTCCCGGACTAGCGGGACTGGCGGGGAGCTGTTTTTT
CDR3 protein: CASRSRTSGTGGELFF

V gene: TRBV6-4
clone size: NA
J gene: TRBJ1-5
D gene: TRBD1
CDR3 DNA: TGTGCCAGCAGTGTTGGACAGGGGCGGCCCCAGCATTTT
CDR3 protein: CASSVGQGRPQHF

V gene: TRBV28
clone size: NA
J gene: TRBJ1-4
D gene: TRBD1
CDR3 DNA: TGTGCCAGCAGAACAGGGGGGAGAAAACTGTTTTTT
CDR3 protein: CASRTGGRKLFF

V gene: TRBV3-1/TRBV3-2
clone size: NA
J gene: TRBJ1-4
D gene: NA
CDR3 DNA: TGTGCCAGCAGCCAAAGGGGAAATGAAAAACTGTTTTTT
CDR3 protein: CASSQRGNEKLFF

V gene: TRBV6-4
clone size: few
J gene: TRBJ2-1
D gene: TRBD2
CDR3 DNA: TGTGCCAGCACCCCCATAGCGGGAGGCCATGAGCAGTTCTTC
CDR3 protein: CASTPIAGGHEQFF

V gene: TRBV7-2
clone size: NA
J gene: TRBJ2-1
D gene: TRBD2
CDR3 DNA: TGTGCCAGCAGCTTTACTAGCGGGAGGGCCGGTGAGCAGTTCTTC
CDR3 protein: CASSFTSGRAGEQFF

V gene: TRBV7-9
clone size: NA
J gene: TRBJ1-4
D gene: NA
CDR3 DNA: TGTGCCAGCAGCTTAGACAGAGGGACTAATGAAAAACTGTTTTTT
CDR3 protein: CASSLDRGTNEKLFF

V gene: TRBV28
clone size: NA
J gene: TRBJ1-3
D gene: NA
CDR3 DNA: TGTGCCAGCAGCCCGTTCTCTGGAAACACCATATATTTT
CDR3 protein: CASSPFSGNTIYF

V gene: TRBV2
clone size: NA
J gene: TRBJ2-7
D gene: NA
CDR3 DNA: TGTGCCAGCAGTGTCTCGACGGGTTACTCCTACGAGCAGTACTTC
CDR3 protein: CASSVSTGYSYEQYF

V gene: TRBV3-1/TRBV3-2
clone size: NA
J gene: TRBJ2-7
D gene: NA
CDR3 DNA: TGTGCCAGCACCCCGGCGGGCGGGACTTTGTACGAGCAGTACTTC
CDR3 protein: CASTPAGGTLYEQYF

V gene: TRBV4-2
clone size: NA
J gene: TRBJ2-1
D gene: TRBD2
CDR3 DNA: TGTGCCAGCAGCCAAGGCGGGGGGTACTCCTACAATGAGCAGTTCTTC
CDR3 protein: CASSQGGGYSYNEQFF

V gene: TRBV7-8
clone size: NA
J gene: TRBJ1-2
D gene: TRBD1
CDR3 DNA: TGTGCCAGCAGCTCCCGGACAGGGGGTTACGGCTACACCTTC
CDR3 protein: CASSSRTGGYGYTF

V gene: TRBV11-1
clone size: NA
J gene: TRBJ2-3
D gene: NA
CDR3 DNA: TGTGCCAGCAGCTTTACACCCACAGATACGCAGTATTTT
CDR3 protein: CASSFTPTDTQYF